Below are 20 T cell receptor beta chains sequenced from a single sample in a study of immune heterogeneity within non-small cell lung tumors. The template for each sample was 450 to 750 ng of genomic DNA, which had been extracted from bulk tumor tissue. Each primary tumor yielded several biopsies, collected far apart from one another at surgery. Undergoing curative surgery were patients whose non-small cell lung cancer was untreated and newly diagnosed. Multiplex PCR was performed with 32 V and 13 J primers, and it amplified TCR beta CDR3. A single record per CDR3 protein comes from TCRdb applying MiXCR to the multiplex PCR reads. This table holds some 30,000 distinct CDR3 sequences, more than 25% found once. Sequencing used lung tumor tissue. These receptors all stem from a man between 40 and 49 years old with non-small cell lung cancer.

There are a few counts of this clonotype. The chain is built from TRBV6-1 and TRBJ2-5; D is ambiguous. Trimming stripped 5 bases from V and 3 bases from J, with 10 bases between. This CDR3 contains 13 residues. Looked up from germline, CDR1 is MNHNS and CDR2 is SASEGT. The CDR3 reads CASSLPPEETQYF. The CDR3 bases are TGTGCCAGCAGTCTCCCGCCAGAAGAGACCCAGTACTTC.

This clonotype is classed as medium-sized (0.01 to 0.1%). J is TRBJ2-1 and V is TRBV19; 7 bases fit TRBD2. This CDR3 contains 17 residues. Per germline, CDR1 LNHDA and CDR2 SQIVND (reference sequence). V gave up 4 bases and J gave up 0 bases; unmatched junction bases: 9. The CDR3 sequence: CASSKIDGGGSYNEQFF. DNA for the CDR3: TGTGCCAGTAGTAAAATAGATGGGGGGGGCTCCTACAATGAGCAGTTCTTC. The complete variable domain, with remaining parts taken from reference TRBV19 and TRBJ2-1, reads DGGITQSPKYLFRKEGQNVTLSCEQNLNHDAMYWYRQDPGQGLRLIYYSQIVNDFQKGDIAEGYSVSREKKESFPLTVTSAQKNPTAFYLCASSKIDGGGSYNEQFFGPGTRLTVL.

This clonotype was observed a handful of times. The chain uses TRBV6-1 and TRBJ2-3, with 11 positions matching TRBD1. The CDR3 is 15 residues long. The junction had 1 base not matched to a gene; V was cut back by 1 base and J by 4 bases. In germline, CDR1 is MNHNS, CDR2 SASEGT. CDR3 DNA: TGTGCCAGCAGTGAAGGGACAGGGGGCGCAGATACGCAGTATTTT. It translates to CASSEGTGGADTQYF.

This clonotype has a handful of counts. The CDR3 DNA sequence: TGTGCCAGCTCACTTCTACAGGACAGTTCCCGCACAGATACGCAGTATTTT. Amino acid sequence: CASSLLQDSSRTDTQYF. The genes are TRBV18 and TRBJ2-3, with D perhaps TRBD1 (6 bases). This CDR3 is 17 amino acids long. V lost 4 bases to trimming and J lost 1 base, with 18 bases between them. Per the germline V gene, CDR1 is KGHSH and CDR2 is LQKENI.

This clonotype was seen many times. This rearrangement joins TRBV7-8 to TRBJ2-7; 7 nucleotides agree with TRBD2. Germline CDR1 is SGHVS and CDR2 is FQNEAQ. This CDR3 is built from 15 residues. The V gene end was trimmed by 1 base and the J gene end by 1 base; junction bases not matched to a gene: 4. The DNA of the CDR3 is TGTGCCAGCAGCTTAGTGGGAGGGCTTTCCTACGAGCAGTACTTC. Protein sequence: CASSLVGGLSYEQYF.

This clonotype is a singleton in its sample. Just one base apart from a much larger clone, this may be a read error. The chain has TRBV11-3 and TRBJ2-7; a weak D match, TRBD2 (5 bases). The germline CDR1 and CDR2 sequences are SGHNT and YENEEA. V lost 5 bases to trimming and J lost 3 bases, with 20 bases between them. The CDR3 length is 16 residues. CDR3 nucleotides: TGTGCCAGCAGCGGCATGGCTGGTGCGAGCGGCTACGAGCAGTACTTC. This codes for CASSGMAGASGYEQYF. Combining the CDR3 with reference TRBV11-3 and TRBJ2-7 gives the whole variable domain EAGVVQSPRYKIIEKKQPVAFWCNPISGHNTLYWYLQNLGQGPELLIRYENEEAVDDSQLPKDRFSAERLKGVDSTLKIQPAELGDSAVYLCASSGMAGASGYEQYFGPGTRLTVT.

CDR3 sequence (DNA): TGTGCCAGCAGCGGAACAGGACGTGTCGAGACCCAGTACTTC. This gives the protein CASSGTGRVETQYF. The chain couples TRBV5-6 to TRBJ2-5; TRBD1 might be the D (5 bases). CDR1 and CDR2 (germline): SGHDT, YYEEEE. CDR3 length equals 14 residues. Between the trimmed V and J ends, which lost 4 bases and 5 bases, there was a span of 15 bases. The variable domain in full, with the rest retrieved from reference TRBV5-6 and TRBJ2-5, is DAGVTQSPTHLIKTRGQQVTLRCSPKSGHDTVSWYQQALGQGPQFIFQYYEEEERQRGNFPDRFSGHQFPNYSSELNVNALLLGDSALYLCASSGTGRVETQYFGPGTRLLVL.

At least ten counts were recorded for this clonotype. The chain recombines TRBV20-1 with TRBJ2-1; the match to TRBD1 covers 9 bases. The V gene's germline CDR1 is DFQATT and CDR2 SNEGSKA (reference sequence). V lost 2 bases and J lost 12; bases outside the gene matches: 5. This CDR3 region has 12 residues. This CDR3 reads CSARPSGQGQFF. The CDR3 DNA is TGCAGTGCTAGACCCTCGGGACAGGGGCAGTTCTTC.

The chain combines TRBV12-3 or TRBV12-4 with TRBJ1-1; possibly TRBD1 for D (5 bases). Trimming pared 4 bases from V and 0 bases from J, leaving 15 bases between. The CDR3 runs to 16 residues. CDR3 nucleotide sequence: TGTGCCAGCAGTTCCCTCCCGGGAGGGGTGAACACTGAAGCTTTCTTT. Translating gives CASSSLPGGVNTEAFF.

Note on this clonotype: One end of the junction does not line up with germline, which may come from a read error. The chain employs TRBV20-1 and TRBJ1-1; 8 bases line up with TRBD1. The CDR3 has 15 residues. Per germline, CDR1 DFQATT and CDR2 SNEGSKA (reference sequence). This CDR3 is CSDRDPDRGNTEAFF. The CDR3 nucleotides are TGCAGTGATAGAGATCCCGACAGGGGGAACACTGAAGCTTTCTTT.

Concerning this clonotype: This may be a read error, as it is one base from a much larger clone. This chain's CDR3 is CASSPPLAEVYEQYF. The CDR3 DNA is TGTGCCAGTAGTCCCCCACTAGCGGAAGTCTACGAGCAGTACTTC. V usage is TRBV19 and J usage is TRBJ2-7; 8 nucleotides agree with TRBD2. Germline V gene lookup returns CDR1 LNHDA and CDR2 SQIVND (reference sequence). Unmatched junction bases numbered 9, after V lost 5 bases and J lost 3 bases. The CDR3 runs to 15 residues.

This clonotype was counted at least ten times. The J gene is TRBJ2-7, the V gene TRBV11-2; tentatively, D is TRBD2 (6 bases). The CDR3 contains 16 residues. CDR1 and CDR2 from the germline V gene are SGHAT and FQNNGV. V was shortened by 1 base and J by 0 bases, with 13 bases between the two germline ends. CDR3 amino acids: CASSLAWRGGSYEQYF. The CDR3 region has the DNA TGTGCCAGCAGCTTAGCCTGGCGGGGCGGCTCCTACGAGCAGTACTTC.

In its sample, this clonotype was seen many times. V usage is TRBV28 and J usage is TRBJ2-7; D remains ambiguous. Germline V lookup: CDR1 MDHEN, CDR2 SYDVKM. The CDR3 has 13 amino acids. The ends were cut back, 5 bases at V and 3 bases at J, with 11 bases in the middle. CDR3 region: CASSPSGNYEQYF. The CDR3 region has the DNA TGTGCCAGCAGTCCCAGTGGTAACTACGAGCAGTACTTC. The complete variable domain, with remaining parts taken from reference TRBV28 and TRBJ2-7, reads DVKVTQSSRYLVKRTGEKVFLECVQDMDHENMFWYRQDPGLGLRLIYFSYDVKMKEKGDIPEGYSVSREKKERFSLILESASTNQTSMYLCASSPSGNYEQYFGPGTRLTVT.

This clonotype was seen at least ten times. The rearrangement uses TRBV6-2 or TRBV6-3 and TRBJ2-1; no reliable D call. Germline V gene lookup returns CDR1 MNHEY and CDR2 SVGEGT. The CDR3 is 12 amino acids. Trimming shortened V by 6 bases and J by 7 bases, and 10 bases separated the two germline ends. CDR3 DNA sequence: TGTGCCAGCAGGTACCCGGTGAATGAGCAGTTCTTC. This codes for CASRYPVNEQFF.

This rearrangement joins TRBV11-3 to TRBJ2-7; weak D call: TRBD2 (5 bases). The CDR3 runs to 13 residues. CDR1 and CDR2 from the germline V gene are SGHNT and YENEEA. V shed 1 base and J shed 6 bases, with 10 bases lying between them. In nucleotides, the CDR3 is TGTGCCAGCAGCTTAGGGTGGGCGGGCGAGCAGTACTTC. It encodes CASSLGWAGEQYF.

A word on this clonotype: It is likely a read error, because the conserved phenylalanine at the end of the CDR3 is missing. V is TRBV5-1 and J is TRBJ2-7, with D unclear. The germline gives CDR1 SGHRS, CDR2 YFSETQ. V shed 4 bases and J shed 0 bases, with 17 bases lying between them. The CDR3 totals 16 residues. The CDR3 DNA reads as TGCGCCAGCAGCGCAACGTTGGGGTCGAACTCCTACGAGCAGTACCTC. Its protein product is CASSATLGSNSYEQYL.

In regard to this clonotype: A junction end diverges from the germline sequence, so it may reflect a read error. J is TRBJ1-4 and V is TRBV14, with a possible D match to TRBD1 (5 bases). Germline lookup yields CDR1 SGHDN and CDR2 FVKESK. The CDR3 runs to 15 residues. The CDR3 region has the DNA TGTGCCAGAAGCCAACTCGAAGGGGCGGGTGAAAAACTGTTTTTT. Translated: CARSQLEGAGEKLFF. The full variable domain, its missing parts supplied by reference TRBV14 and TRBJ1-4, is EAGVTQFPSHSVIEKGQTVTLRCDPISGHDNLYWYRRVMGKEIKFLLHFVKESKQDESGMPNNRFLAERTGGTYSTLKVQPAELEDSGVYFCARSQLEGAGEKLFFGSGTQLSVL.

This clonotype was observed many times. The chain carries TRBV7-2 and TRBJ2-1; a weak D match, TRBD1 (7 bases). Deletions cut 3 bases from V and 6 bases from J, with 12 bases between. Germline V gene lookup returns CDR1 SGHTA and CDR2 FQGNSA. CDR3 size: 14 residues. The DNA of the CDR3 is TGTGCCAGCAGCTTTCGACAGGGAGGCAATGAGCAGTTCTTC. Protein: CASSFRQGGNEQFF.

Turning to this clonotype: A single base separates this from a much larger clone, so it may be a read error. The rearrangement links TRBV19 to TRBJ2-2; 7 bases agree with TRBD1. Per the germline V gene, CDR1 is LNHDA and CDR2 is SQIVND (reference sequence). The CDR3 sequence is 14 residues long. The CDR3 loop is CDSNNRGNTGELFF. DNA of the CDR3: TGTGACAGTAATAACAGGGGTAACACCGGGGAGCTGTTTTTT.

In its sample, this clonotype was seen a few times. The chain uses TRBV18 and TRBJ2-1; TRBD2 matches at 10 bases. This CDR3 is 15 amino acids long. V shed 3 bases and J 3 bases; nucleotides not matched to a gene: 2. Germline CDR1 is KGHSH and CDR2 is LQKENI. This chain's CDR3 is CASSPWTSGYNEQFF. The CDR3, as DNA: TGTGCCAGCTCACCCTGGACTAGCGGCTACAATGAGCAGTTCTTC.